The entry below gives a single T cell receptor beta chain sequence along with its context. This specimen belongs to a study of human T cells and chemical hapten exposure. This CDR3 has 15 residues. Germline V gene data show CDR1 as SGHTA and CDR2 as FQGNSA. With 2 bases removed from V and 2 bases from J, the gap between germline ends came to 10 bases. Described time point: patch test 2, 6 weeks after DPC sensitization. Treatment described: therapeutic diphenylcyclopropenone sensitization with weekly scalp DPC. Individual cDNA molecules each carried unique molecular identifiers attached by the library. One entry per CDR3 protein results from TCRdb running MiXCR on the RACE reads. The sample gives about 380,000 distinct CDR3 sequences, about 6% of which show up once; 4.5% to 6% is in the top ten.

This clonotype originated in a woman aged 18-29 years with alopecia areata. Some clones in this sample may be carry-over from other donors' samples. This chain links TRBV7-2 with TRBJ1-5; D is unclear. The source was whole blood, collected in connection with sensitization to the hapten diphenylcyclopropenone (DPC). The CDR3, as DNA: TGTGCCAGCAGCTTACTCGCGACGGGCAATCAGCCCCAGCATTTT. This codes for CASSLLATGNQPQHF.